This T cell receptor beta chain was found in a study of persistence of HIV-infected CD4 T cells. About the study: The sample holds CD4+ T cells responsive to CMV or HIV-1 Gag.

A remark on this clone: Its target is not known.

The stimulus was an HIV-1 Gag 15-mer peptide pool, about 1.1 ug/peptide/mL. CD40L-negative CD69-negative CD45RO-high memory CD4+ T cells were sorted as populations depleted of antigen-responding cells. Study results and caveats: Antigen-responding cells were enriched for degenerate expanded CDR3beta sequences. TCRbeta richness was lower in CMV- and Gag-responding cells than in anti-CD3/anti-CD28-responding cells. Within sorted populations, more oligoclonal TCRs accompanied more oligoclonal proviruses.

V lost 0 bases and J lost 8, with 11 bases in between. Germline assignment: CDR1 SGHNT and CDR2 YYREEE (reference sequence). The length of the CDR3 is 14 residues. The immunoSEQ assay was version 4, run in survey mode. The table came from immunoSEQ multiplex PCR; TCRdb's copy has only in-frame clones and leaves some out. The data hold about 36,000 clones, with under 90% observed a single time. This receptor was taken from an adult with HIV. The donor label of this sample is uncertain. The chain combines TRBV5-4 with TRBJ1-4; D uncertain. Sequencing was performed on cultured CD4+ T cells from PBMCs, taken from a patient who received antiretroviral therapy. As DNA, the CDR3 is TGTGCCAGCAGCTTGGCGGGGTGGGGAGAAAAACTGTTTTTT. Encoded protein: CASSLAGWGEKLFF. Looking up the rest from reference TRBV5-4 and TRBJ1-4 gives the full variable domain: ETGVTQSPTHLIKTRGQQVTLRCSSQSGHNTVSWYQQALGQGPQFIFQYYREEENGRGNFPPRFSGLQFPNYSSELNVNALELDDSALYLCASSLAGWGEKLFFGSGTQLSVL.